This T cell receptor (beta chain) was retrieved from a study of Ad26.COV2.S vaccination and SARS-CoV-2 variants. Study observations and caveats: Substantial response breadth was reportedly seen for spike-specific CD8+ and CD4+ T cells after vaccination.

Treatment in this sample: 15 to 20 received Ad26.COV2.S at low or high dose, single or two shots; about 5 received placebo; per-sample allocation not given. Material that was analyzed had been drawn on day 63 after the first vaccine or placebo injection. The administered vaccine (an Ad26 vector) expressed Wuhan-strain SARS-CoV-2 spike. Of note for this clone: The antigen remains unidentified.

Using immunoSEQ multiplex PCR, the repertoire was profiled, and TCRdb retains in-frame clones only, with some absent. The sample includes 400,000 to 450,000 clones, approximately 90% of them seen just once. Germline-derived CDR1 and CDR2 are SNHLY and FYNNEI. The CDR3 is 15 amino acids. V was cut by 4 bases and J by 4 bases, with 16 bases left in between. The chain has TRBV2 and TRBJ1-1; unclear D gene. The receptor was isolated from a person aged 18-60 years who received the Ad26.COV2.S COVID-19 vaccine or a placebo. The sample in question was peripheral blood, obtained in a trial of Ad26.COV2.S vaccine versus placebo. CDR3 region: CASSVAQASRTEAFF. Here the CDR3 DNA reads TGTGCCAGCAGTGTAGCCCAGGCCTCGCGCACTGAAGCTTTCTTT.